This T cell receptor (beta chain) was obtained from a study of blood T cell repertoires in COVID-19. Study in general: Some COVID-19 samples were acute and others convalescent; all came from the United States, Italy and Spain. In each case, the material was cDNA or gDNA derived from T cells, B-cell-depleted T cells, or PBMCs.

Authors' methods: By means of reference gene primer amplification, nucleated cell counts were estimated. Measured with immunoSEQ multiplex PCR; TCRdb has only the in-frame clones, and not every one. V and J calls plus clone size are reproduced from that table; the DNA served to infer D and trimming. The sample has 250,000 to 300,000 clones; just under 90% are singletons. The germline V gene has CDR1 LNHDA and CDR2 SQIVND (reference sequence). Trimming removed 5 bases from V and 6 bases from J; junction bases left unmatched: 9. This CDR3 spans 15 amino acids. The chain carries TRBV19 and TRBJ1-4, with 7 bases aligning to TRBD1. The source is a woman aged 25 to 39 with COVID-19, enrolled during active disease. The sample consisted of peripheral blood. As DNA, the CDR3 is TGTGCCAGTAGTGGGGACAGCGTTTATTATGAAAAACTGTTTTTT. Translating gives CASSGDSVYYEKLFF.